This TCR beta chain derives from a study of type 1 and type 2 diabetes patients. Across the whole study: Magnetic bead positive selection isolated CD4+ or CD8+ T cells from PBMCs.

Study-level findings and limits: Some expanded clones seen only in T1D might occur in additional T2D or control samples. Type 2 diabetes repertoires were more diverse than type 1 diabetes repertoires.

This clonotype has a count of ten or more. The antigen remains undetermined. The PCR template was genomic DNA. A primer set of 30 forward and 13 reverse primers amplified the CDR3. TCRdb itself ran the multiplex PCR reads through MiXCR, one entry per CDR3 protein. The table has a few hundred thousand distinct CDR3 sequences, approximately 45% seen once. Per the germline V gene, CDR1 is MGHDK and CDR2 is SYGVNS. V was cut by 2 bases and J by 2 bases, with 6 bases left in between. The CDR3 loop spans 13 amino acids. The sequence came from a young man with type 2 diabetes. Sequenced material: peripheral blood mononuclear cells (PBMCs). The chain combines TRBV25-1 with TRBJ1-1, with D unclear. DNA of the CDR3: TGTGCCAGCAGTGAACGGGGTAACACTGAAGCTTTCTTT. This translates into CASSERGNTEAFF.